This TCR beta chain is drawn from a study of T cells after posttransplantation cyclophosphamide. Assay: immunoSEQ multiplex PCR; the TCRdb copy retains only in-frame clones and omits some. Sampling found roughly 41,000 clones, none seen once. This clone was seen many times. Its target is not known. Whole-study results and caveats: TRB overlap between skin or GI tissue T cells and blood was limited.

Sequencing was carried out using PBMCs. This clonotype was obtained from a man under 40 in good health and a related stem cell transplant donor.

The CDR3 is CASSARQNTEAFF. The CDR3 DNA is TGTGCCAGCAGTGCTCGACAGAACACTGAAGCTTTCTTT. The rearrangement links TRBV6-4 to TRBJ1-1; no clear D gene. Trimming removed 4 bases from V and 1 base from J, with 7 bases in between. This CDR3 has 13 amino acids. Germline V gene sequence: CDR1 MRHNA, CDR2 SNTAGT.